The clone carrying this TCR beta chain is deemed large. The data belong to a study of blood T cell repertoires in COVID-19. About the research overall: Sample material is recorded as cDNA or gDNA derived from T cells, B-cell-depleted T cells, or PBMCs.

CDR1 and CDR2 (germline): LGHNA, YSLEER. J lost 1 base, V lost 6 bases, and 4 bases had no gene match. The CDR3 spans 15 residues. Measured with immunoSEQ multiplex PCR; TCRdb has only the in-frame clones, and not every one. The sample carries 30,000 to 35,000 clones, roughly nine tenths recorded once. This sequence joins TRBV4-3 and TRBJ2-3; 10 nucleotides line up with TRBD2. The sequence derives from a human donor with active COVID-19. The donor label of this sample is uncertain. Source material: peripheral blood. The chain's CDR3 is CASRDGLAGTDTQYF. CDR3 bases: TGCGCCAGCAGAGACGGACTAGCGGGCACAGATACGCAGTATTTT.